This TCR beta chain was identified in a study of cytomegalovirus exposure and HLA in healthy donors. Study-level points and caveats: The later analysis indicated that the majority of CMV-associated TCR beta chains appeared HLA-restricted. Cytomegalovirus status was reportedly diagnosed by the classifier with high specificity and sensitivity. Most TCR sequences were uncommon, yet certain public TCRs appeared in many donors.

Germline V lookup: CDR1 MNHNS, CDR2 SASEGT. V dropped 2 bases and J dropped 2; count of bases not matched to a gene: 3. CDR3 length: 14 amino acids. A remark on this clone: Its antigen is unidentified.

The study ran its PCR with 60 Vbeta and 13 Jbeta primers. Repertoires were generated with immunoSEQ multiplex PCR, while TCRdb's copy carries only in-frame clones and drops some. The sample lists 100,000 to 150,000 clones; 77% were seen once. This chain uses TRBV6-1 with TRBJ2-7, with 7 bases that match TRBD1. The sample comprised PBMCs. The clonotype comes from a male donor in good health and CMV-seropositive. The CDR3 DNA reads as TGTGCCAGCAGTGAATTGGGACAGCCCTACGAGCAGTACTTC. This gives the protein CASSELGQPYEQYF.